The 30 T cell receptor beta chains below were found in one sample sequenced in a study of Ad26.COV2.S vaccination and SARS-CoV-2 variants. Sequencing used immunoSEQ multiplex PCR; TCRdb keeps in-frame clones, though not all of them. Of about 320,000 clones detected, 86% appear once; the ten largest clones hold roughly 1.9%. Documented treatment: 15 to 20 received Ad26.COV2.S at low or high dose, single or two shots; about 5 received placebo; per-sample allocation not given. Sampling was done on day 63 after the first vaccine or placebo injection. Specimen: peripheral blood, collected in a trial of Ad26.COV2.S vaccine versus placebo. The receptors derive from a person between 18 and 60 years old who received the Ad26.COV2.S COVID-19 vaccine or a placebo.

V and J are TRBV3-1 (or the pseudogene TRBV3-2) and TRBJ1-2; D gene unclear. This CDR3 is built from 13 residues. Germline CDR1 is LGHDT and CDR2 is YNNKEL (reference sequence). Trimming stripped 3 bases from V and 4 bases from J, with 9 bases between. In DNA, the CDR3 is TGTGCCAGCAGCCAGGCCACTTCCTATGGCTACACCTTC. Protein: CASSQATSYGYTF.

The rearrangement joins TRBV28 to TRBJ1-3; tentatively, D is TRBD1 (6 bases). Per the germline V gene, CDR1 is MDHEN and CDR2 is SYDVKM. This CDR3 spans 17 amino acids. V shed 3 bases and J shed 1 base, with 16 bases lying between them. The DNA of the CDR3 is TGTGCCAGCAGTTTGTTGGTTGGGGGCTCGTCTGGAAACACCATATATTTT. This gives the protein CASSLLVGGSSGNTIYF.

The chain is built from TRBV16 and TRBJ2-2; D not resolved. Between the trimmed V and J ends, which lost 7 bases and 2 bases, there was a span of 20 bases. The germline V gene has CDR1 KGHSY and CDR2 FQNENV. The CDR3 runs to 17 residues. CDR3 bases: TGTGCCAGCACCAGCCACTATTCGGGCTCCAACACCGGGGAGCTGTTTTTT. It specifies CASTSHYSGSNTGELFF.

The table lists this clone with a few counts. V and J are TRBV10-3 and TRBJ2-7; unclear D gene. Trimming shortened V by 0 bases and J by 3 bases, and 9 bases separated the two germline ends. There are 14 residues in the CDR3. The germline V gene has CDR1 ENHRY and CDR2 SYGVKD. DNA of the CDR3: TGTGCCATCAGTGAGTCCTATATCCGCTACGAGCAGTACTTC. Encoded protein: CAISESYIRYEQYF.

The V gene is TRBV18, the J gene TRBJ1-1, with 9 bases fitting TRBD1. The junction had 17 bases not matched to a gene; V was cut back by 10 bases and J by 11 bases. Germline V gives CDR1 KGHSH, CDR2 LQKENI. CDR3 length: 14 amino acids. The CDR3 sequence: CATAPMDRGVWAFF. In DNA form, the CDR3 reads TGTGCCACCGCCCCCATGGACAGGGGAGTGTGGGCTTTCTTT.

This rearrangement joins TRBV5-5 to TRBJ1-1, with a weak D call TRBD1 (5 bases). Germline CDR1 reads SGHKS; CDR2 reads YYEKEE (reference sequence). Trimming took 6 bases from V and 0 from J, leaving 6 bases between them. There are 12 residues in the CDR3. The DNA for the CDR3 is TGTGCCAGCAAGGGGTTGAACACTGAAGCTTTCTTT. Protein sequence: CASKGLNTEAFF.

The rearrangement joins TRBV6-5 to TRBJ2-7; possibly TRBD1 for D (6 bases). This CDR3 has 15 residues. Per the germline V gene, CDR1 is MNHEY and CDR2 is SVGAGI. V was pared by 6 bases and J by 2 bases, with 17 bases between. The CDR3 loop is CASSRGTKLTYEQYF. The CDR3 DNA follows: TGTGCCAGCAGCCGAGGGACAAAACTGACCTACGAGCAGTACTTC.

The CDR3 here is CARSYYTGGNAKNIQYF. The DNA for the CDR3 is TGTGCCAGAAGCTACTATACAGGGGGTAATGCCAAAAACATTCAGTACTTC. This chain connects TRBV5-3 to TRBJ2-4; 8 bases match TRBD1. TRBV5-3 is placed among ORFs of uncertain function. V lost 3 bases to trimming and J lost 1 base; unmatched junction nucleotides: 9. The CDR3 consists of 17 residues.

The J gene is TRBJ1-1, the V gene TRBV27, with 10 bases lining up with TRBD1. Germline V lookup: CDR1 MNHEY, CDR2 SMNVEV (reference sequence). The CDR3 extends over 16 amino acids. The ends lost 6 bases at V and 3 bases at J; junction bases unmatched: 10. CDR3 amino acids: CASSDGTGVGDTEAFF. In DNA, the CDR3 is TGTGCCAGCAGCGATGGGACAGGGGTTGGGGACACTGAAGCTTTCTTT.

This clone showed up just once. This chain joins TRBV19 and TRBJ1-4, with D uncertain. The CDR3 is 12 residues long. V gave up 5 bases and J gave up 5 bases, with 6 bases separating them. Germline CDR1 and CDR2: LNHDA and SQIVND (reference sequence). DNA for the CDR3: TGTGCCAGTAGTCTTTTGAATGAAAAACTGTTTTTT. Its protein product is CASSLLNEKLFF.

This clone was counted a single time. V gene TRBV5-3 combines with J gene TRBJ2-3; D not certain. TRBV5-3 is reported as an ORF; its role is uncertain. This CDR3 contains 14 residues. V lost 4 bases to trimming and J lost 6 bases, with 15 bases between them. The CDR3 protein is CARSPQLESDTQYF. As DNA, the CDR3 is TGTGCCAGAAGCCCCCAGCTAGAGTCGGATACGCAGTATTTT.

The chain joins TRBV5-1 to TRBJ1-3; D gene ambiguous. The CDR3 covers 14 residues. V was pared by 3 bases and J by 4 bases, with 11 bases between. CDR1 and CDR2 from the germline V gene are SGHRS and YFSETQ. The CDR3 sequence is CASSSSRGGNTIYF. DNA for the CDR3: TGCGCCAGCAGCTCGTCGCGGGGAGGAAACACCATATATTTT. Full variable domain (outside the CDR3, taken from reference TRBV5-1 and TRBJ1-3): KAGVTQTPRYLIKTRGQQVTLSCSPISGHRSVSWYQQTPGQGLQFLFEYFSETQRNKGNFPGRFSGRQFSNSRSEMNVSTLELGDSALYLCASSSSRGGNTIYFGEGSWLTVV.

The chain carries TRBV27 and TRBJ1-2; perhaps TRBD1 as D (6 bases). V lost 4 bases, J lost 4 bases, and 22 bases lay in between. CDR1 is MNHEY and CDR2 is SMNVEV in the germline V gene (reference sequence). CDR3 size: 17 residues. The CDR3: CASSSLYARGGGYGYTF. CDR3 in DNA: TGTGCCAGCAGTTCTCTCTACGCCAGGGGCGGGGGCTATGGCTACACCTTC.

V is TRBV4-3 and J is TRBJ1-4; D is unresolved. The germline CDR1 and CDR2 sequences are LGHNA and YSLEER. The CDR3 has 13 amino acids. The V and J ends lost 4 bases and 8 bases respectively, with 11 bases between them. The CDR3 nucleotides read TGCGCCAGCAGCCGTGCCTCAAGAGAAAAACTGTTTTTT. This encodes CASSRASREKLFF.

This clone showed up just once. For the CDR3, the DNA is TGTGCCAGCAGCCTTAGCGGGGGGGCCCAGACCCAGTACTTC. Translation: CASSLSGGAQTQYF. The V call is TRBV5-4, the J call TRBJ2-5; 11 nucleotides line up with TRBD2. Germline assignment: CDR1 SGHNT and CDR2 YYREEE (reference sequence). The CDR3 loop spans 14 amino acids. Unmatched junction bases numbered 5, after V lost 4 bases and J lost 6 bases.

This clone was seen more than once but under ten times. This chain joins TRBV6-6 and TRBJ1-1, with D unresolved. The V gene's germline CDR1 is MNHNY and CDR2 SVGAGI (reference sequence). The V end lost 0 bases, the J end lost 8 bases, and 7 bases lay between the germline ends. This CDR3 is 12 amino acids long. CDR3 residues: CASSYSHEEAFF. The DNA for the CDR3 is TGTGCCAGCAGTTACTCCCACGAGGAAGCTTTCTTT.

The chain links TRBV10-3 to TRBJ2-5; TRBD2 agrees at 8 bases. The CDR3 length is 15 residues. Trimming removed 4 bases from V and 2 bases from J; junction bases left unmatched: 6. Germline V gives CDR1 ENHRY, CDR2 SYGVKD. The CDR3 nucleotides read TGTGCCATCAGTGTGGGGCGGGGGGCTCAAGAGACCCAGTACTTC. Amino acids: CAISVGRGAQETQYF.

Here the CDR3 DNA reads TGTGCCAGTAGTTCCCCTTCAGGGGGTCTGGTTGATTCACCCCTCCACTTT. Translating it yields CASSSPSGGLVDSPLHF. V and J are TRBV19 and TRBJ1-6, with 7 positions matching TRBD1. From germline, CDR1 is LNHDA and CDR2 SQIVND (reference sequence). This CDR3 is 17 amino acids long. Unmatched junction bases numbered 15, after V lost 5 bases and J lost 8 bases.

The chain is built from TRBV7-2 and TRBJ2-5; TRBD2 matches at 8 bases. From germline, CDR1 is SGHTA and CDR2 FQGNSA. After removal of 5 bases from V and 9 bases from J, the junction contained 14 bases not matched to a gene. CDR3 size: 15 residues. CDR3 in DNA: TGTGCCAGCAGCCCTACGGGAGGGAGGGCCGGGGCCCAGTACTTC. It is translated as CASSPTGGRAGAQYF. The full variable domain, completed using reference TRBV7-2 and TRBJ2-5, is GAGVSQSPSNKVTEKGKDVELRCDPISGHTALYWYRQSLGQGLEFLIYFQGNSAPDKSGLPSDRFSAERTGGSVSTLTIQRTQQEDSAVYLCASSPTGGRAGAQYFGPGTRLLVL.

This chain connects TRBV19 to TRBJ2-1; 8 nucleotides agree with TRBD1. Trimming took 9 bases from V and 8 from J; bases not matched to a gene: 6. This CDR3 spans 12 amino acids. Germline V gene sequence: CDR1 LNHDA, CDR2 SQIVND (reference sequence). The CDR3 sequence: CASEDRVHEQFF. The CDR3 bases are TGTGCCAGCGAGGACAGGGTCCATGAGCAGTTCTTC.

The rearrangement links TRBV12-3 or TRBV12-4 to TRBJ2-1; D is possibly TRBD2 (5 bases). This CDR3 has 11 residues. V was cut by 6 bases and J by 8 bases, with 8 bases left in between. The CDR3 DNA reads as TGTGCCAGCAGCCCTAGCTATGAGCAGTTCTTC. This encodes CASSPSYEQFF.

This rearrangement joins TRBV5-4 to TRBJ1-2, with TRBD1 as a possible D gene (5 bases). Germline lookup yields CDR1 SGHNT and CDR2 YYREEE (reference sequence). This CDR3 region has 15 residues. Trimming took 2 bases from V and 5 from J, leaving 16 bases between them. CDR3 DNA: TGTGCCAGCAGCTTCCCGGGTCAAGGGGCTTATGGCTACACCTTC. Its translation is CASSFPGQGAYGYTF.

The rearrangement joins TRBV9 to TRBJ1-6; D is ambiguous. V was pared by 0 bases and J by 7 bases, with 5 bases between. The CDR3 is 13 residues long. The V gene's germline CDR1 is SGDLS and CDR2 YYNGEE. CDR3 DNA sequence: TGTGCCAGCAGCGTAGTAGAAAATTCACCCCTCCACTTT. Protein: CASSVVENSPLHF.

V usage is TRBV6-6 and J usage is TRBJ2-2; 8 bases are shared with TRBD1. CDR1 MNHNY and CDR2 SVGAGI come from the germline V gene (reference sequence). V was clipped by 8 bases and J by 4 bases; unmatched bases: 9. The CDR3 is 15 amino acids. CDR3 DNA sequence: TGTGCCAGCGGATCCGGGACAGGATTCACCGGGGAGCTGTTTTTT. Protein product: CASGSGTGFTGELFF.

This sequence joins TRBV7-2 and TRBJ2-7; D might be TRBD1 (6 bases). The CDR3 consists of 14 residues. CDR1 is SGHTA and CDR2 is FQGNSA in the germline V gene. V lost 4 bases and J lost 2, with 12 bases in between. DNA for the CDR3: TGTGCCAGCAGCTCACCTGGACAGACCTACGAGCAGTACTTC. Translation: CASSSPGQTYEQYF.

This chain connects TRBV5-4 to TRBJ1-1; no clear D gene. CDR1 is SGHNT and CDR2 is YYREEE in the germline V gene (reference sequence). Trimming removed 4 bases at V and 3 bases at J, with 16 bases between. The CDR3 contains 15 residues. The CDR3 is CASSLAEVVDTEAFF. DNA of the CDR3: TGTGCCAGCAGCCTTGCGGAGGTCGTGGACACTGAAGCTTTCTTT.

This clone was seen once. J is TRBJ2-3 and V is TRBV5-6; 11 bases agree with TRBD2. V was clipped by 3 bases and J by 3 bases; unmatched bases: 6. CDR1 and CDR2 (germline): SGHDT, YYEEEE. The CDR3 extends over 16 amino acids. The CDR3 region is CASSSSSGGYTDTQYF. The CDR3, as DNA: TGTGCCAGCAGCTCTTCTAGCGGGGGGTATACAGATACGCAGTATTTT.

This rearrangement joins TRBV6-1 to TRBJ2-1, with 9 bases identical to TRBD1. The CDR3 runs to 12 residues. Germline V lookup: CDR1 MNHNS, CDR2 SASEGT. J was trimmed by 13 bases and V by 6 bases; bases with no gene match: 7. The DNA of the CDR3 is TGTGCCAGCAGCCCCGACAGGGGGAAACAGTTCTTC. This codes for CASSPDRGKQFF.

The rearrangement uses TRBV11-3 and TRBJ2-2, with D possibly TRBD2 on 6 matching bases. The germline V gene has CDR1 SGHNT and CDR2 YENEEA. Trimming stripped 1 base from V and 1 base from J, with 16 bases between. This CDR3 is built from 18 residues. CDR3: CASSLGGWDSQNTGELFF. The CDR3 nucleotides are TGTGCCAGCAGCTTAGGGGGGTGGGACTCCCAGAACACCGGGGAGCTGTTTTTT.

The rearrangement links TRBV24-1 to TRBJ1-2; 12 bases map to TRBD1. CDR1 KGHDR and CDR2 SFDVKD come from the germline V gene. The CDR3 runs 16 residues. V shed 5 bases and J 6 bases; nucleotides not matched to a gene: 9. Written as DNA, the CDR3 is TGTGCCACCAGTGCATTACCCGGGGACAGGGGGCATGGCTACACCTTC. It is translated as CATSALPGDRGHGYTF.